The clone carrying this T cell receptor beta chain was seen a handful of times. The antigen remains unidentified. The sample is drawn from a study of cytomegalovirus exposure and HLA in healthy donors. The PCR employed 60 Vbeta primers together with 13 Jbeta primers. Sequencing used immunoSEQ multiplex PCR; TCRdb keeps in-frame clones, though not all of them. The data show around 200,000 clones, about 70% seen once. Study-wide points: According to an earlier analysis, most TCR beta V segments yielded productive rearrangements about 87% or about 30% of the time. By a later analysis, the bulk of CMV-associated TCR beta chains appeared HLA-restricted. Researchers reported in a later analysis that a missense DCLRE1C variant was tied to TCR beta V- and J-gene trimming.

Germline CDR1 SGHRS, CDR2 YFSETQ. Trimming removed 0 bases from V and 3 bases from J, with 13 bases in between. This CDR3 spans 15 amino acids. This receptor was taken from a man aged 35-49 years in good health and CMV-seropositive. V and J are TRBV5-1 and TRBJ2-7; the D is unclear. Sequencing was carried out using PBMCs. CDR3 protein: CASSLEPSLIYEQYF. CDR3 coding DNA: TGCGCCAGCAGCTTGGAACCATCCCTAATCTACGAGCAGTACTTC. The full variable domain, rest sourced from reference TRBV5-1 and TRBJ2-7, is KAGVTQTPRYLIKTRGQQVTLSCSPISGHRSVSWYQQTPGQGLQFLFEYFSETQRNKGNFPGRFSGRQFSNSRSEMNVSTLELGDSALYLCASSLEPSLIYEQYFGPGTRLTVT.